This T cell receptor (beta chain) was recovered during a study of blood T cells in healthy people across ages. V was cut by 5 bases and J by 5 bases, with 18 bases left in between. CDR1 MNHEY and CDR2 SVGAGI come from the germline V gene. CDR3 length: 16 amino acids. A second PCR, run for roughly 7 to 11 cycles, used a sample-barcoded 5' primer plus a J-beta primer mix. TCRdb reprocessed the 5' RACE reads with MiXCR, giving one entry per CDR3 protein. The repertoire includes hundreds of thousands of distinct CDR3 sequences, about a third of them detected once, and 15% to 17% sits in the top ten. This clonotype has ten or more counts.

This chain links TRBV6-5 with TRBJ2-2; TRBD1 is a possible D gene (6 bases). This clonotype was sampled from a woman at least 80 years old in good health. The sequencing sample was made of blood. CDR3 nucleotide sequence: TGTGCCAGCAGTAGAACAGGGTTCTTAGGGACCGGGGAGCTGTTTTTT. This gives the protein CASSRTGFLGTGELFF.